This paragraph covers one T cell receptor (beta chain) sequence. Its specificity is unknown. The junction and the germline gene differ at one end; a read error may be behind it. The CDR3 length is 13 residues. Germline values: CDR1 SGHKS, CDR2 YYEKEE (reference sequence). These data belong to a study of blood T cells in healthy people across ages. Study conclusions and caveats: The long-lived group displayed more naive CD4+ cells, plus higher diversity, than the aged donors did.

Primers used in a second PCR of roughly 6 to 12 cycles were a sample-barcoded 5' primer and a J-beta primer mix. TCRdb recomputed calls from the 5' RACE reads with MiXCR, one row per CDR3 protein. The sample has over 600,000 distinct CDR3 sequences, about 56% seen once. The rearrangement joins TRBV5-5 to TRBJ2-7; D gene uncertain. This TCR derives from a man in his forties in good health. The sequencing input was blood. For the CDR3, the DNA is TGTGCCAGCTGCTTGGCGCCCTGGGACGAGCAGTACTTC. Amino acid sequence: CASCLAPWDEQYF. Combining the CDR3 with reference TRBV5-5 and TRBJ2-7 gives the whole variable domain DAGVTQSPTHLIKTRGQQVTLRCSPISGHKSVSWYQQVLGQGPQFIFQYYEKEERGRGNFPDRFSARQFPNYSSELNVNALLLGDSALYLCASCLAPWDEQYFGPGTRLTVT.